This T cell receptor beta chain comes out of a study of T cells in Graves' hyperthyroidism and ophthalmopathy. V was pared by 3 bases and J by 2 bases, with 11 bases between. The CDR3 is made up of 14 amino acids. Germline CDR1 is SGHRS and CDR2 is YFSETQ. RNA transcripts provided the source from which TCR beta CDR3 regions were amplified. TCR CDR3 regions were first amplified by RT-PCR with HTBI primers. TCRdb reanalysed the multiplex PCR reads using MiXCR and keeps one entry per CDR3 protein. Here the sample spans 470,000 or so distinct CDR3 sequences, 20% being singletons. Participants, patients aged 18 to 65, had newly diagnosed hyperthyroidism with a duration under 2 months. It was uncontrolled infection, other autoimmune disease, pregnancy or lactation that excluded patients. The PBMCs studied were ones that came from 10 ml fresh peripheral blood.

Sequencing used blood. The clonotype originates from a man aged 18 to 30 with Graves' hyperthyroidism. V and J are TRBV5-1 and TRBJ2-5, with a tentative D call TRBD1 (5 bases). The CDR3 sequence is CASSSAGIQETQYF. The CDR3 bases are TGCGCCAGCAGCTCGGCAGGGATTCAAGAGACCCAGTACTTC.